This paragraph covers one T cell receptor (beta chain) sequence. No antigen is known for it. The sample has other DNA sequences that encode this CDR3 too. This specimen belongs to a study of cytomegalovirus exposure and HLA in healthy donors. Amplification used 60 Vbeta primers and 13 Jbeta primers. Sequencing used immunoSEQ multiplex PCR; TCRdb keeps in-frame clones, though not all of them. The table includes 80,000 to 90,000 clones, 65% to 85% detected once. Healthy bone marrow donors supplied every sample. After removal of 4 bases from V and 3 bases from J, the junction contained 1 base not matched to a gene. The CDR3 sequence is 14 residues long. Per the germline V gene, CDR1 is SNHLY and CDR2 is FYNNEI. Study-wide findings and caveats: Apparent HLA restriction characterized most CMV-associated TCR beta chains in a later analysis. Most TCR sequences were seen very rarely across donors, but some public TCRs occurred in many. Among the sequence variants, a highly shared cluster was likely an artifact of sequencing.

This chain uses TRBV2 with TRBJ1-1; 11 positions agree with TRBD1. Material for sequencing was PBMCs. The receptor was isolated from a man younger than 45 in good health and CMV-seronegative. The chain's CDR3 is CASSGTGGDTEAFF. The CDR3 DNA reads TGTGCCAGCAGTGGGACAGGGGGCGACACTGAAGCTTTCTTT.